The TCR beta chain described here comes from a study of CD8+ T cells in alopecia areata (dated by TCRdb to the late 2010s). Study-level background: Treated patients were enrolled in an open-label pilot trial of oral tofacitinib at 5 to 10 mg twice daily for moderate-to-severe alopecia areata. To study T cell clonal expansion in alopecia areata, the researchers applied high-throughput TCRbeta sequencing to both the C3H/HeJ mouse model and human patients. TCRbeta CDR3 regions were amplified by immunoSEQ multiplex PCR using 35 Vbeta forward and 13 Jbeta reverse primers. On the human side, TCRbeta sequencing was run on scalp tissue and on sorted CD4+ and CD8+ peripheral blood T cells from healthy controls and from alopecia areata patients with either patchy or totalis/universalis disease. Tofacitinib was given for 6 to 18 months, followed by 6 months of follow-up off drug to assess delayed response and recurrence. Clonality in the scalp was compared among normal scalp (n=4), patchy alopecia areata scalp (n=8), and alopecia totalis/universalis scalp (n=8). Biopsies were taken from tofacitinib-treated patients at baseline and at 4 and 24 weeks of treatment, and a later scalp biopsy was taken in several of the tofacitinib-treated patients. RNA was extracted with the PAXgene miRNA kit for fixed scalp, the miRNeasy kit for PBMCs, and the RNeasy kit for mouse skin.

According to the study, the label for this sample's time point signals: baseline before oral tofacitinib. From alopecia areata patients, peripheral blood was collected along with lesional scalp punch biopsies. PBMCs were isolated by density centrifugation and stained for CD3, CD4 and CD8, and CD4+ and CD8+ T cells were sorted on a FACSAria. This clone was recorded a few times. Its antigen is currently not known. Within one base of it there is no much larger clone, and no base qualities were kept. Reading the germline V gene gives CDR1 SGHAT and CDR2 FQNNGV. V loses 4 bases, J loses 8 bases, and the germline ends lie 11 bases apart. The CDR3 sequence holds 13 residues, the cysteine and phenylalanine included. Left in the record is the CDR3 DNA by itself, 39 bases read in frame from the first base. Library preparation was by the immunoSEQ multiplex PCR assay. For TCR sequencing, RNA was extracted from every sample and reverse transcribed into cDNA to serve as template. First-strand cDNA was synthesized with SuperScript III using a 2:1 mix of oligo-dT and random hexamers. A synthetic immune receptor repertoire was used to gauge amplification bias, and whatever bias remained was removed computationally. Under the source paper's analysis protocol: Raw reads were preprocessed for error removal, and CDR3 was defined according to IMGT conventions as running from the conserved cysteine to phenylalanine. Clonality was computed by normalizing Shannon entropy by log2 of the number of productive unique TCRs and subtracting the result from 1. CD4 or CD8 identity of scalp clones was inferred by cross-referencing scalp TCRbeta sequences with sorted blood CD4 and CD8 repertoires. TCRdb took over this immuneACCESS table, retaining in-frame rearrangements with V and J assigned. Such tables are incomplete; in checked studies, under half of the missing clones stem from an unresolved V gene, and the remainder is unexplained. D and trimming come from the DNA, and the V and J calls and clone size come from that table. This sample comprises 110,000 to 150,000 clones, roughly 53% of them detected only once. The top ten clonotypes cover roughly 6.7% of the sample.

Summary of the overall study and its limitations: Compared with normal scalp, lesional scalp, particularly in alopecia totalis/universalis, had higher clonality and more expanded CD8+ clones, which suggests antigenic drive. Shared TCR sequences between patients were less evident than in mice, which may be partly attributable to HLA diversity in the patient population. Unlike mouse skin, which is dominated by gammadelta T cells, normal human skin has resident alphabeta T cells that are also sequenced, and this complicates analysis of the scalp TCR repertoire.

The sequence joins TRBV11-2 to TRBJ2-2; TRBD2 is a possible D gene, resting on 6 matching bases. This receptor was obtained from a human donor with alopecia areata. The input for sequencing was CD4+ T cells sorted from blood, taken at week 0. CDR3 sequence: CASSSRGRGELFF. The DNA reads TGTGCCAGCAGCTCCCGGGGGAGAGGGGAGCTGTTTTTT.